This is a list of T cell receptor beta chains from one sample in a study of identical twins. TCRdb independently ran MiXCR on the 5' RACE reads; one entry per CDR3 protein. Of hundreds of thousands of distinct CDR3 sequences in the sample, about 12% were seen once. These data were also filed under a second study, of yellow fever vaccine responses in identical twins.

The material sequenced was PBMCs. These receptors all come from a woman under 30 in good health. CDR3s include the opening cysteine and the closing phenylalanine or tryptophan.

CSVELAGASYNEQFF | TRBJ2-1 | TRBV29-1
CASRGYNSPLHF | TRBJ1-6 | TRBV12-3/TRBV12-4
CASSLGAGGPGTDTQYF | TRBJ2-3 | TRBV12-3/TRBV12-4
CASSFSQGAGTGELFF | TRBJ2-2 | TRBV12-3/TRBV12-4
CATSDQRAGETQYF | TRBJ2-5 | TRBV24-1
CASSSGRTGANTGELFF | TRBJ2-2 | TRBV11-2
CASSTYREYNSPLHF | TRBJ1-6 | TRBV11-2
CASSQDGRLAGGPYSTDTQYF | TRBJ2-3 | TRBV3-1
CASSLIAGSYNEQFF | TRBJ2-1 | TRBV14
CASSPLAGGFTGELFF | TRBJ2-2 | TRBV3-1
CSARDPGGGGNEQFF | TRBJ2-1 | TRBV20-1
CSARVAGTPSGTQYF | TRBJ2-3 | TRBV20-1
CATRPFAGNTIYF | TRBJ1-3 | TRBV28
CASSQVPGRQETQYF | TRBJ2-5 | TRBV3-1
CASSHDYPLSREQFF | TRBJ2-1 | TRBV5-1
CASSAPGQGNTEAFF | TRBJ1-1 | TRBV6-1
CAARPAGRNEQFF | TRBJ2-1 | TRBV24-1
CASSYFRQGYGNTIYF | TRBJ1-3 | TRBV6-5
CSARRLYSNQPQHF | TRBJ1-5 | TRBV20-1
CASSQDAGLGYNEQFF | TRBJ2-1 | TRBV4-1
CASSPPEGYNEQFF | TRBJ2-1 | TRBV7-9
CASSLERGGETQYF | TRBJ2-5 | TRBV5-1
CASTSTTTGELFF | TRBJ2-2 | TRBV12-3/TRBV12-4
CSARGTNPYEQYF | TRBJ2-7 | TRBV20-1
CSPRQGDEQYF | TRBJ2-7 | TRBV20-1
CAISESRGGSYNEQFF | TRBJ2-1 | TRBV10-3
CASSLAPSRGHEKLFF | TRBJ1-4 | TRBV5-1
CASTEGGDTQYF | TRBJ2-3 | TRBV5-1
CSAEEGLLSYNEQFF | TRBJ2-1 | TRBV20-1
CSARRGANLINEQFF | TRBJ2-1 | TRBV20-1
CASSLFTTDTQYF | TRBJ2-3 | TRBV5-1
CASSQTLAGVDEQYF | TRBJ2-7 | TRBV4-2
CSARYEGLSEQFF | TRBJ2-1 | TRBV20-1
CASSSPTGVVETQYF | TRBJ2-5 | TRBV7-6
CATSRGIEGVSTDTQYF | TRBJ2-3 | TRBV15
CATSGSGRGNEQYF | TRBJ2-7 | TRBV24-1
CASSSEVRDWETQYF | TRBJ2-5 | TRBV5-1
CASSYAGTGILETQYF | TRBJ2-5 | TRBV5-1
CSVDRDTKNTEAFF | TRBJ1-1 | TRBV29-1
CASSYSPGAGGDTQYF | TRBJ2-3 | TRBV6-5
CASSSGRGEHYEQYF | TRBJ2-7 | TRBV5-1
CASSQVGATDFSYEQYF | TRBJ2-7 | TRBV4-1
CASSEENYGYTF | TRBJ1-2 | TRBV5-1
CASKPAGTGLSYEQYF | TRBJ2-7 | TRBV12-3/TRBV12-4
CASSYRQREGLDEQFF | TRBJ2-1 | TRBV6-2/TRBV6-3
CASSPITGGPSEQFF | TRBJ2-1 | TRBV11-2
CASRTGGPTEAFF | TRBJ1-1 | TRBV28
CASSGEGRTDTQYF | TRBJ2-3 | TRBV9
CTRSFFGIGRGRNQETQYF | TRBJ2-5 | TRBV12-3/TRBV12-4
CASSPSSAGEGYNEQFF | TRBJ2-1 | TRBV12-3/TRBV12-4
CASSQDMTGAGTEAFF | TRBJ1-1 | TRBV4-2
CASSQGLLGELFF | TRBJ2-2 | TRBV4-1
CASETGGFQETQYF | TRBJ2-5 | TRBV2
CASSSARTDTQYF | TRBJ2-3 | TRBV7-3
CASEPSANNSPLHF | TRBJ1-6 | TRBV16
CASSRLAGGQATETQYF | TRBJ2-5 | TRBV18
CRGRGRGTSGPNEQFF | TRBJ2-1 | TRBV20-1
CASSPRTGGGEAFF | TRBJ1-1 | TRBV14